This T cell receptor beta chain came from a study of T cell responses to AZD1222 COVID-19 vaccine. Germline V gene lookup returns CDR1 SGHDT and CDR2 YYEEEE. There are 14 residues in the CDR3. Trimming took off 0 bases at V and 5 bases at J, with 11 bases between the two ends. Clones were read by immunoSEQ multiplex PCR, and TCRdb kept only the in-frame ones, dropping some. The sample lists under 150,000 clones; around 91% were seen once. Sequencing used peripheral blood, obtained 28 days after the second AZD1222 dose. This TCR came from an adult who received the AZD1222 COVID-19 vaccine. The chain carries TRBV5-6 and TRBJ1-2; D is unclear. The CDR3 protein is CASSLGRKIYGYTF. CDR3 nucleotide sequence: TGTGCCAGCAGCTTGGGACGGAAAATTTATGGCTACACCTTC.